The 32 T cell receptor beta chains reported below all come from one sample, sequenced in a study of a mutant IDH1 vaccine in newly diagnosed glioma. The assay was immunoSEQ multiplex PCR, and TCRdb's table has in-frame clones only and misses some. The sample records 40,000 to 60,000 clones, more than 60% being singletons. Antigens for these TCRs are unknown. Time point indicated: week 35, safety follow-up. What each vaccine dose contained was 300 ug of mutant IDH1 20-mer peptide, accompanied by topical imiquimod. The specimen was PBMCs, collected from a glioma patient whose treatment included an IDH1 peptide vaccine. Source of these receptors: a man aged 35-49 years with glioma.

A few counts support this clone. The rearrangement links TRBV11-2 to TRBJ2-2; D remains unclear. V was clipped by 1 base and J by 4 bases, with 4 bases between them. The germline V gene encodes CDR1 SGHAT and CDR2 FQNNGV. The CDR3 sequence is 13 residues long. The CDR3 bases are TGTGCCAGCAGCTTAGTATCCACCGGGGAGCTGTTTTTT. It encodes CASSLVSTGELFF.

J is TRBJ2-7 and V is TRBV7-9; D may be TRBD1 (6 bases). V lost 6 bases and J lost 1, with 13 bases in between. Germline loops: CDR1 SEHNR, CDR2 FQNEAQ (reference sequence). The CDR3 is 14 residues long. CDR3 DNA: TGTGCCAGCAGTTACGGACAGCCGTCCTACGAGCAGTACTTC. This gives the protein CASSYGQPSYEQYF.

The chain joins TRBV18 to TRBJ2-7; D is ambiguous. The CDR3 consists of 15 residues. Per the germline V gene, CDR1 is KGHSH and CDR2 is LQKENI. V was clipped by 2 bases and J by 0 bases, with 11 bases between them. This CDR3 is CASSPSKQASYEQYF. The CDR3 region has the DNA TGTGCCAGCTCACCATCGAAGCAGGCCTCCTACGAGCAGTACTTC.

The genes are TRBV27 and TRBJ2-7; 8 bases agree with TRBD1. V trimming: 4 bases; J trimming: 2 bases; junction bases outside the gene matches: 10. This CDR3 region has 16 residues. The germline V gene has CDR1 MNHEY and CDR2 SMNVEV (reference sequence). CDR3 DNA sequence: TGTGCCAGCAGTTCCGTCCGGACAGGGATGACCTACGAGCAGTACTTC. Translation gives CASSSVRTGMTYEQYF.

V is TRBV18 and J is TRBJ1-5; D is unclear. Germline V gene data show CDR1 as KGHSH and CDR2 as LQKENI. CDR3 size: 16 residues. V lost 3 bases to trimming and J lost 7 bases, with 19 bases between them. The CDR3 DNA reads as TGTGCCAGCTCACCTGCCGCCTCGGGTGGAGGGCAGCCCCAGCATTTT. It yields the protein CASSPAASGGGQPQHF.

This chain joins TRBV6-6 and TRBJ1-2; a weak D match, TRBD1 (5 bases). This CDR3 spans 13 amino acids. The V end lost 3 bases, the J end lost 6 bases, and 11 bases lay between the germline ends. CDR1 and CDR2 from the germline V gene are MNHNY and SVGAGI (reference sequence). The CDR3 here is CASSYGGTDGYTF. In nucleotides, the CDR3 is TGTGCCAGCAGTTATGGGGGGACGGATGGCTACACCTTC.

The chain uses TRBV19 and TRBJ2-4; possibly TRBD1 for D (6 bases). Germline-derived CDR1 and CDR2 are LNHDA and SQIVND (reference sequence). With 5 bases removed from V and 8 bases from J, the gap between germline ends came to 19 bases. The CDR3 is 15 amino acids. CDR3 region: CASSRTGSGGDIQYF. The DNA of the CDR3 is TGTGCCAGTAGTCGTACAGGGTCCGGTGGGGACATTCAGTACTTC.

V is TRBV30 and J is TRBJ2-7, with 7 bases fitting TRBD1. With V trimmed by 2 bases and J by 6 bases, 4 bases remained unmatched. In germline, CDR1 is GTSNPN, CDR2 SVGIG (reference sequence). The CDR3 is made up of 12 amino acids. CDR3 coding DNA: TGTGCCTGGAGTCCGACAGGGCGCGAGCAGTACTTC. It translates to CAWSPTGREQYF. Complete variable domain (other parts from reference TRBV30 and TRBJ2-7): SQTIHQWPATLVQPVGSPLSLECTVEGTSNPNLYWYRQAAGRGLQLLFYSVGIGQISSEVPQNLSASRPQDRQFILSSKKLLLSDSGFYLCAWSPTGREQYFGPGTRLTVT.

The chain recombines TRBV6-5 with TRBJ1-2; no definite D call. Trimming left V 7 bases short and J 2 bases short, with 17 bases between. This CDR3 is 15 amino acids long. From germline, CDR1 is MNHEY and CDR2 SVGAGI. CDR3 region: CASTPGPGLNYGYTF. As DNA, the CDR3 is TGTGCCAGCACCCCCGGGCCGGGGTTGAACTATGGCTACACCTTC.

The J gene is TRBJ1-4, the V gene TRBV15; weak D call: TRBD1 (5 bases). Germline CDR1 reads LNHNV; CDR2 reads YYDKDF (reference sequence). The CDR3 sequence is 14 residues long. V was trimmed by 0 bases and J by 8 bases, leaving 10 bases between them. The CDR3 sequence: CATSRDPGNEKLFF. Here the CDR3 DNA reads TGTGCCACCAGCAGAGATCCAGGGAACGAAAAACTGTTTTTT.

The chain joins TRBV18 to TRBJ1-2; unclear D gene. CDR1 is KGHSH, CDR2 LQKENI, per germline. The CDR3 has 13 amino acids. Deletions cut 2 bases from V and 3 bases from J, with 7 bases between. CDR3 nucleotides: TGTGCCAGCTCACCAGGGCAGGACTATGGCTACACCTTC. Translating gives CASSPGQDYGYTF.

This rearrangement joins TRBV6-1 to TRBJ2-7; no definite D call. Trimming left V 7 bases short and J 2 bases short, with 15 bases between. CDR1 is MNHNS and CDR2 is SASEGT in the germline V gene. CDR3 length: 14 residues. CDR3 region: CASKPQVSAYEQYF. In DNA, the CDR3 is TGTGCCAGCAAGCCCCAGGTTTCGGCCTACGAGCAGTACTTC.

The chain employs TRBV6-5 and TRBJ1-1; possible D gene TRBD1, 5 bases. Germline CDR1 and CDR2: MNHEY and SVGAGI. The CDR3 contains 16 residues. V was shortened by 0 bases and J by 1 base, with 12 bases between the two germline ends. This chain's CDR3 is CASSYSTGARNTEAFF. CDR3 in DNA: TGTGCCAGCAGTTACTCGACTGGGGCGCGGAACACTGAAGCTTTCTTT.

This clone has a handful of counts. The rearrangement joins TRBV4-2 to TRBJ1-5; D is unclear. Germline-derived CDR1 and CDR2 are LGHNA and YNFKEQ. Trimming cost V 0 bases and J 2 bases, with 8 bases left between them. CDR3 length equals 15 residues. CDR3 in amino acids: CASSQDVRRNQPQHF. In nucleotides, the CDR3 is TGTGCCAGCAGCCAAGATGTGCGGCGCAATCAGCCCCAGCATTTT.

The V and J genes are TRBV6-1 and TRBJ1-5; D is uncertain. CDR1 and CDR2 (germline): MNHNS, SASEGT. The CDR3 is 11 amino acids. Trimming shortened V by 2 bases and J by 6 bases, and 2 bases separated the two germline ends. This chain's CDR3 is CASSEIQPQHF. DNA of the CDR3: TGTGCCAGCAGTGAAATTCAGCCCCAGCATTTT.

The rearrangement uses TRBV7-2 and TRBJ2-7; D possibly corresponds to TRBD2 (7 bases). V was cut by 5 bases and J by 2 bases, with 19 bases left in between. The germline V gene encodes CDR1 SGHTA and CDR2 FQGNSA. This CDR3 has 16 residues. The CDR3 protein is CASSIRSGGPTYEQYF. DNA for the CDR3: TGTGCCAGCAGCATCCGGTCGGGGGGCCCTACCTACGAGCAGTACTTC.

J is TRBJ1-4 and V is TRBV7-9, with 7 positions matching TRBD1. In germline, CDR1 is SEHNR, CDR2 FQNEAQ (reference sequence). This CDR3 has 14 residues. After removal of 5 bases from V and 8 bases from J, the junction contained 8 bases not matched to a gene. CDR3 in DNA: TGTGCCAGCAGCCCACAGGGGTTGCGAGAAAAACTGTTTTTT. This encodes CASSPQGLREKLFF.

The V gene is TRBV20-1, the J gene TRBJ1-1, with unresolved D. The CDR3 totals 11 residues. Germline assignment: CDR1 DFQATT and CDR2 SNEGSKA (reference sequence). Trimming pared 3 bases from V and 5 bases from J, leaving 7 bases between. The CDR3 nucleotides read TGCAGTGCTAGGGGTAGAACTGAAGCTTTCTTT. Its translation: CSARGRTEAFF.

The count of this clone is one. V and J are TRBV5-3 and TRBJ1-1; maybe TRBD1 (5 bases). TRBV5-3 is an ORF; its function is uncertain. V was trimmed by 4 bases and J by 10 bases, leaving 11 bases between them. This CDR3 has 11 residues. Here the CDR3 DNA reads TGTGCCAGAAGCCCCGGGACTCTAGCTTTCTTT. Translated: CARSPGTLAFF.

CDR3 residues: CASSPSVTSYEQYF. DNA of the CDR3: TGTGCCAGTAGTCCCTCAGTGACTTCCTACGAGCAGTACTTC. The chain uses TRBV19 and TRBJ2-7; D is undetermined. Germline V gene sequence: CDR1 LNHDA, CDR2 SQIVND (reference sequence). The CDR3 has 14 amino acids. Trimming left V 5 bases short and J 1 base short, with 12 bases between.

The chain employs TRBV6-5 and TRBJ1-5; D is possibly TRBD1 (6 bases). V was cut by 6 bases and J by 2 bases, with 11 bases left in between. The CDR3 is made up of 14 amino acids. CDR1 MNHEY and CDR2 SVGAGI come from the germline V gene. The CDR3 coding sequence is TGTGCCAGCAGCGGGACAACGGGCAATCAGCCCCAGCATTTT. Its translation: CASSGTTGNQPQHF.

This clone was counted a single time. CDR3: CASRGLGRHTDTQYF. The CDR3 DNA is TGTGCCAGCAGGGGACTAGGGCGACACACAGATACGCAGTATTTT. V is TRBV6-1 and J is TRBJ2-3, with TRBD2 identical over 8 bases. The CDR3 has 15 amino acids. After removal of 6 bases from V and 2 bases from J, the junction contained 7 bases not matched to a gene. Per the germline V gene, CDR1 is MNHNS and CDR2 is SASEGT.

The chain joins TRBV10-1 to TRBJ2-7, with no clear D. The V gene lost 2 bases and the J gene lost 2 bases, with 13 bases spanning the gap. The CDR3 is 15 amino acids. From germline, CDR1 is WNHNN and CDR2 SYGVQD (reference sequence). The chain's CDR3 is CASSEGKGITYEQYF. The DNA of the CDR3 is TGCGCCAGCAGTGAGGGTAAAGGGATAACCTACGAGCAGTACTTC.

CDR3 in DNA: TGTGCCAGCTCACCAAGGCAGGCCCTAGGGCAGCCCCAGCATTTT. This sequence encodes CASSPRQALGQPQHF. The genes are TRBV18 and TRBJ1-5; no firm D call. This CDR3 contains 15 residues. Germline V gene data show CDR1 as KGHSH and CDR2 as LQKENI. V was cut by 2 bases and J by 7 bases, with 15 bases left in between. Full variable domain (remainder filled in from reference TRBV18 and TRBJ1-5): NAGVMQNPRHLVRRRGQEARLRCSPMKGHSHVYWYRQLPEEGLKFMVYLQKENIIDESGMPKERFSAEFPKEGPSILRIQQVVRGDSAAYFCASSPRQALGQPQHFGDGTRLSIL.

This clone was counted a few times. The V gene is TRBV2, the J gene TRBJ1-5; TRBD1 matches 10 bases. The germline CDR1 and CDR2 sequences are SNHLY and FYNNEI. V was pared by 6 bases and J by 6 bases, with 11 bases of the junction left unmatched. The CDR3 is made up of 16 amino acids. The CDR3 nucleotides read TGTGCCAGCAGCAGACCTCGGGGACAGGGGATTCAGCCCCAGCATTTT. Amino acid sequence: CASSRPRGQGIQPQHF. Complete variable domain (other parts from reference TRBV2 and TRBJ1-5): EPEVTQTPSHQVTQMGQEVILRCVPISNHLYFYWYRQILGQKVEFLVSFYNNEISEKSEIFDDQFSVERPDGSNFTLKIRSTKLEDSAMYFCASSRPRGQGIQPQHFGDGTRLSIL.

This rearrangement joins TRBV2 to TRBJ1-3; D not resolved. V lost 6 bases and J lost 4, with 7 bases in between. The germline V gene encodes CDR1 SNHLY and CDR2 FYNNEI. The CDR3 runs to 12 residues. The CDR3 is CASRGGGNTIYF. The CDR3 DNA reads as TGTGCCAGCAGGGGAGGGGGAAACACCATATATTTT. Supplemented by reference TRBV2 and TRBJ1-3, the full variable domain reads EPEVTQTPSHQVTQMGQEVILRCVPISNHLYFYWYRQILGQKVEFLVSFYNNEISEKSEIFDDQFSVERPDGSNFTLKIRSTKLEDSAMYFCASRGGGNTIYFGEGSWLTVV.

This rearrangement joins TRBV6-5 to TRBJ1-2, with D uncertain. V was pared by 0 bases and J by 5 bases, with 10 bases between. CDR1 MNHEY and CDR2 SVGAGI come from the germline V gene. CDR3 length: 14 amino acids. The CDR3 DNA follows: TGTGCCAGCAGTTACTCCGCCGGGTTTTATGGCTACACCTTC. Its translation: CASSYSAGFYGYTF.

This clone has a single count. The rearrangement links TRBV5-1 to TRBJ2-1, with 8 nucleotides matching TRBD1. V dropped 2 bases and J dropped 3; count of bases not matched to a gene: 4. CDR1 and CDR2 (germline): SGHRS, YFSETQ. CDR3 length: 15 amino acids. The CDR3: CASSFSGQGYNEQFF. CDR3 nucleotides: TGCGCCAGCAGCTTTTCCGGACAGGGCTACAATGAGCAGTTCTTC.

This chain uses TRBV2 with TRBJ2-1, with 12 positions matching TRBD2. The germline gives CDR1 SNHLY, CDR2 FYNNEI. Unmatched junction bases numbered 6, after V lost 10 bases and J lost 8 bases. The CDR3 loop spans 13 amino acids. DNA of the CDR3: TGTGCCACCGGACTAGCGGGGAGCTATGAGCAGTTCTTC. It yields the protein CATGLAGSYEQFF.

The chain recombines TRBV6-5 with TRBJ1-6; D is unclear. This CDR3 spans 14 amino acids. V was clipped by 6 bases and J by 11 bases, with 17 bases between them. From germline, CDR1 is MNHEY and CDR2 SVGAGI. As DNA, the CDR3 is TGTGCCAGCAGATACGCTACTCCTTCGACACCCCTCCACTTT. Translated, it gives CASRYATPSTPLHF.

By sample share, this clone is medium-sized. The CDR3 nucleotides are TGTGCCAGCAGCCGAATCCCGGACAGCAATGAGCAGTTCTTC. Translating it yields CASSRIPDSNEQFF. V gene TRBV4-2 combines with J gene TRBJ2-1, with D possibly being TRBD1 (6 bases). The CDR3 runs 14 residues. Trimming took 4 bases from V and 6 from J, leaving 13 bases between them. Germline loops: CDR1 LGHNA, CDR2 YNFKEQ.

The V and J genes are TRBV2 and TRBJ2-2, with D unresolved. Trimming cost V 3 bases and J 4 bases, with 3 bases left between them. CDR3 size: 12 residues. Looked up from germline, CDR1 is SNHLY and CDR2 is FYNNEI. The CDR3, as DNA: TGTGCCAGCAGTGACTTCACCGGGGAGCTGTTTTTT. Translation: CASSDFTGELFF.